The clone carrying this T cell receptor beta chain was seen once. Its matching antigen is unknown. This specimen comes from a study of T cell clones after liver transplantation. Study-level information: Patients counted as tolerant after at least one year off all immunosuppression, enzymes not exceeding twice normal. Study outcomes and limitations: Compared with third party-reactive sequences, donor-reactive ones declined more, independent of withdrawal success. Low donor cell numbers restricted donor-reactive repertoire measurement in a couple of subjects.

Sequenced by immunoSEQ multiplex PCR; TCRdb stores in-frame clones only, minus some. This sample has roughly 100,000 clones, with 82% found just once. CDR3 size: 15 residues. Germline values: CDR1 SGHTA, CDR2 FQGNSA. Trimming took 1 base from V and 0 from J, leaving 10 bases between them. Unstimulated PBMCs were sorted into CD3+CD4+ and CD3+CD8+ populations. This sample comprised CD4+ T cells from blood, obtained before liver transplant. V gene TRBV7-2 combines with J gene TRBJ2-7; no clear D. The receptor was isolated from a human donor who received a liver transplant. CDR3 amino acids: CASSLGGTGSYEQYF. The CDR3 bases are TGTGCCAGCAGCTTAGGAGGAACGGGCTCCTACGAGCAGTACTTC.